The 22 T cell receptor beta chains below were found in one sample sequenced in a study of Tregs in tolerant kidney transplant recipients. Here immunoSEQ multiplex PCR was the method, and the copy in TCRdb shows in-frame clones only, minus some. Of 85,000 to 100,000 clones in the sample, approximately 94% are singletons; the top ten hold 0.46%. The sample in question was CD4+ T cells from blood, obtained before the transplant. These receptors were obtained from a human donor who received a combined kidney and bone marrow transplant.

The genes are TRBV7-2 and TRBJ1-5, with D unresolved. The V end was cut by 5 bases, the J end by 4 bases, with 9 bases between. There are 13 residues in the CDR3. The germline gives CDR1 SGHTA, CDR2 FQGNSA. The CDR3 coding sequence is TGTGCCAGCAGCCCCCCGGGGAATCAGCCCCAGCATTTT. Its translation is CASSPPGNQPQHF.

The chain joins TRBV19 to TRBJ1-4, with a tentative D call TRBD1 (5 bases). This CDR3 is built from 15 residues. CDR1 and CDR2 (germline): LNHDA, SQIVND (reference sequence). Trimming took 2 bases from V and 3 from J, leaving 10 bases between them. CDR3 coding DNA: TGTGCCAGTAGTATAAGGAGGGGCGCTAATGAAAAACTGTTTTTT. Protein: CASSIRRGANEKLFF.

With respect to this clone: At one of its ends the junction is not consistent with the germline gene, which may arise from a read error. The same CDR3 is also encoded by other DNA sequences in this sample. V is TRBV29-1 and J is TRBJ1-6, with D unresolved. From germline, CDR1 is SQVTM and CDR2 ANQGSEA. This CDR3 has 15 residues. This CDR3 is CSAMFTGLSNSPLHF. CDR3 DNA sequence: TGCAGCGCCATGTTTACGGGTCTAAGTAATTCCCCCCTCCACTTT.

The CDR3 loop is CASSLWGQGDEQYF. The CDR3 coding sequence is TGTGCCAGCTCACTGTGGGGACAGGGGGACGAGCAGTACTTC. The V and J genes are TRBV18 and TRBJ2-7; 11 positions agree with TRBD1. Germline lookup yields CDR1 KGHSH and CDR2 LQKENI. The CDR3 extends over 14 amino acids. V trimming: 4 bases; J trimming: 5 bases; junction bases outside the gene matches: 4. The full variable domain, completed using reference TRBV18 and TRBJ2-7, is NAGVMQNPRHLVRRRGQEARLRCSPMKGHSHVYWYRQLPEEGLKFMVYLQKENIIDESGMPKERFSAEFPKEGPSILRIQQVVRGDSAAYFCASSLWGQGDEQYFGPGTRLTVT.

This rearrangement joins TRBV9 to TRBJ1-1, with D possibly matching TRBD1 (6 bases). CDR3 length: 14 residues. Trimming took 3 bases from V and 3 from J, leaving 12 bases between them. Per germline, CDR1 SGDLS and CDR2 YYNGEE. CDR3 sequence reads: CASSGQVSDTEAFF. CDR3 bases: TGTGCCAGCAGCGGACAGGTGTCCGACACTGAAGCTTTCTTT.

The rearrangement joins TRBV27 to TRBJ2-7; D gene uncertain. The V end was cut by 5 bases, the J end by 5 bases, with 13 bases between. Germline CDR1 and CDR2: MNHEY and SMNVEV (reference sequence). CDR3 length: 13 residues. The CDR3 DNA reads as TGTGCCAGCAGTATGACATATAACCACGAGCAGTACTTC. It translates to CASSMTYNHEQYF.

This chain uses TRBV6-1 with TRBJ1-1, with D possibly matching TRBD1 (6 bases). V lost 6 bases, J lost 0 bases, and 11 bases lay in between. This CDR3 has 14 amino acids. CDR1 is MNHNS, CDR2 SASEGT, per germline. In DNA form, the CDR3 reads TGTGCCAGCAGCCAGACAGGTATGAACACTGAAGCTTTCTTT. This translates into CASSQTGMNTEAFF.

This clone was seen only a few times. This CDR3 reads CAISELIGGRQTSYEQYF. DNA for the CDR3: TGTGCCATCAGTGAGTTGATAGGCGGGAGACAAACTTCCTACGAGCAGTACTTC. The chain joins TRBV10-3 to TRBJ2-7; 7 nucleotides agree with TRBD2. Per germline, CDR1 ENHRY and CDR2 SYGVKD. Losses at the gene ends were 1 base for V and 1 base for J; bases not matched to a gene: 13. The CDR3 extends over 18 amino acids.

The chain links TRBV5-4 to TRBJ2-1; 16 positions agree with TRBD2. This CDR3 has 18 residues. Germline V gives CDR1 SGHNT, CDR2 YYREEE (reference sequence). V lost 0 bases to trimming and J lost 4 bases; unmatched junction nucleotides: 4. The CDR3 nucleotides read TGTGCCAGCAGCTTGGGGGGACTAGCGGGAGGGCTATACAATGAGCAGTTCTTC. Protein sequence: CASSLGGLAGGLYNEQFF. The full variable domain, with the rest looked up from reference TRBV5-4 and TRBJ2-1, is ETGVTQSPTHLIKTRGQQVTLRCSSQSGHNTVSWYQQALGQGPQFIFQYYREEENGRGNFPPRFSGLQFPNYSSELNVNALELDDSALYLCASSLGGLAGGLYNEQFFGPGTRLTVL.

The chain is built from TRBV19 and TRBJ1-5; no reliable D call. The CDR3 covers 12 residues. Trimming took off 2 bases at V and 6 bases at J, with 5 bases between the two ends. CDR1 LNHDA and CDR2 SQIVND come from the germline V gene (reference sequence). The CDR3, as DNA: TGTGCCAGTAGTATATACGGTCAGCCCCAGCATTTT. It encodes CASSIYGQPQHF.

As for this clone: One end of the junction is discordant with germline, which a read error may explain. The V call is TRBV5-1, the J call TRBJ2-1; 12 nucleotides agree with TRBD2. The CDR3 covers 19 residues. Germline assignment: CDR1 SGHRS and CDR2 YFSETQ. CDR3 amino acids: CVSSLAVLAGGSSYNEQFF. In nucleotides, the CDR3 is TGCGTCAGCAGCTTGGCAGTGCTAGCGGGAGGGAGCTCCTACAATGAGCAGTTCTTC.

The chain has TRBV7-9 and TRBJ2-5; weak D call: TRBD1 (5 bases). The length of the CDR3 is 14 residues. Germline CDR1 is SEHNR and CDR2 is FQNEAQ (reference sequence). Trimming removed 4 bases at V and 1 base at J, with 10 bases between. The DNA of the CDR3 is TGTGCCAGCAGCTATGGAAGGGGCCAAGAGACCCAGTACTTC. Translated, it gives CASSYGRGQETQYF. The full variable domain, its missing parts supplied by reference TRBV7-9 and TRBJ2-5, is DTGVSQNPRHKITKRGQNVTFRCDPISEHNRLYWYRQTLGQGPEFLTYFQNEAQLEKSRLLSDRFSAERPKGSFSTLEIQRTEQGDSAMYLCASSYGRGQETQYFGPGTRLLVL.

The CDR3 here is CASGGDSYEQYF. The CDR3 DNA sequence: TGTGCCAGCGGGGGAGACTCCTACGAGCAGTACTTC. The V and J genes are TRBV19 and TRBJ2-7, with D possibly TRBD2 on 6 matching bases. Trimming took 9 bases from V and 0 from J, leaving 9 bases between them. Germline lookup yields CDR1 LNHDA and CDR2 SQIVND (reference sequence). The CDR3 covers 12 residues.

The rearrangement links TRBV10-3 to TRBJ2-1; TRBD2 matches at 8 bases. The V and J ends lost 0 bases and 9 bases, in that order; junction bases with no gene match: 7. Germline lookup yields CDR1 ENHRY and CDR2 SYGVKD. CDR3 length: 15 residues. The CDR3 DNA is TGTGCCATCAGTGAGTCGGAGACTAGCGTGGGTGAGCAGTTCTTC. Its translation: CAISESETSVGEQFF.

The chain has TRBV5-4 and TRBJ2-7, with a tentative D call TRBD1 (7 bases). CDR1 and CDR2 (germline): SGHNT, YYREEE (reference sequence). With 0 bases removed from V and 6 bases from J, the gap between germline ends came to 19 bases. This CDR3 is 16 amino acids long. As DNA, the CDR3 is TGTGCCAGCAGCTTGGCTTATCAGGGGGTCGGGGGCGAGCAGTACTTC. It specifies CASSLAYQGVGGEQYF.

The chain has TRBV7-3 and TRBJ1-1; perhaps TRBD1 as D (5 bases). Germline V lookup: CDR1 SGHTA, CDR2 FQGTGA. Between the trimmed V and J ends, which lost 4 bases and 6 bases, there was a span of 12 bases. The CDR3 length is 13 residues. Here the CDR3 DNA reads TGTGCCAGCAGCTCCGTCAAAGGGGCTGAAGCTTTCTTT. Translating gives CASSSVKGAEAFF.

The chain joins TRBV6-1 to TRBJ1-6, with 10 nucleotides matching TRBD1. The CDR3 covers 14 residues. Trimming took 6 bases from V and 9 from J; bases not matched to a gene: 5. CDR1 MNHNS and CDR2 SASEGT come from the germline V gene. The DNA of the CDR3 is TGTGCCAGCAGCCCTGGGACAGGGGCTTCACCCCTCCACTTT. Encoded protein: CASSPGTGASPLHF.

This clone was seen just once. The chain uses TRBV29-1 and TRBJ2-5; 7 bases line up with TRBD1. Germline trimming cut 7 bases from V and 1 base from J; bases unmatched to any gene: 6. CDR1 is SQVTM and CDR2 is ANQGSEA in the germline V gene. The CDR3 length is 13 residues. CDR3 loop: CSGAGDSQETQYF. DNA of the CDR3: TGCAGCGGAGCCGGGGACAGCCAAGAGACCCAGTACTTC.

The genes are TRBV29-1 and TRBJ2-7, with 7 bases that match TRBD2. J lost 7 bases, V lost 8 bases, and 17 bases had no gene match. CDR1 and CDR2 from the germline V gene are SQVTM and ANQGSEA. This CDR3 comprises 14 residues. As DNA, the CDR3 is TGCAGCTGCTGGTTTGCGGGAGCCCCGGGGGAGCAGTACTTC. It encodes CSCWFAGAPGEQYF.

The CDR3 region is CASSFTGGFTGELFF. The CDR3 coding sequence is TGTGCCAGCAGCTTTACGGGGGGGTTCACCGGGGAGCTGTTTTTT. The rearrangement joins TRBV7-3 to TRBJ2-2; TRBD2 matches 8 bases. Per germline, CDR1 SGHTA and CDR2 FQGTGA. The CDR3 length is 15 residues. Trimming cost V 3 bases and J 4 bases; bases outside gene matches: 4.

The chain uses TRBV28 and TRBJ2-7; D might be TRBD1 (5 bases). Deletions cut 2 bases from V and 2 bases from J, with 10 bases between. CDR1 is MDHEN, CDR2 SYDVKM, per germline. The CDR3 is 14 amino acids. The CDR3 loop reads CASSLPTEAYEQYF. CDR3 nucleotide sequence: TGTGCCAGCAGTTTACCGACAGAGGCCTACGAGCAGTACTTC.

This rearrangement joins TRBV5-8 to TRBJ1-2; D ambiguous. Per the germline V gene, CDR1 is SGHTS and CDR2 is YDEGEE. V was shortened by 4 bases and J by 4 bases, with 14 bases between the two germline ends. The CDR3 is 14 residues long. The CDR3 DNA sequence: TGTGCCAGCAGCCAGAGGACGGGAACCTATGGCTACACCTTC. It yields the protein CASSQRTGTYGYTF.